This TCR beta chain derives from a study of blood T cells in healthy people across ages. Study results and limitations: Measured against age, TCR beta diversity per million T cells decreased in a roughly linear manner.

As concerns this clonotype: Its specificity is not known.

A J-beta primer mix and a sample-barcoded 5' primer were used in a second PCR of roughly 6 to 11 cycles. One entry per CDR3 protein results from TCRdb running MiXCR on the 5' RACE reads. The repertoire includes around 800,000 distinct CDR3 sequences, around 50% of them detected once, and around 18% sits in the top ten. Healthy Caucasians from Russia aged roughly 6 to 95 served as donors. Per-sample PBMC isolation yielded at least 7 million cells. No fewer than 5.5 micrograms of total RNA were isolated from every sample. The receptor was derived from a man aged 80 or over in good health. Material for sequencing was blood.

In DNA, the CDR3 is TGCAGTGCTAGATCAGGGGGTTACGAGCAGTTCTTC. The encoded protein is CSARSGGYEQFF. J is TRBJ2-1 and V is TRBV20-1; TRBD1 matches 7 bases. This CDR3 comprises 12 residues. Looked up from germline, CDR1 is DFQATT and CDR2 is SNEGSKA (reference sequence). The J segment lost 10 bases and the V segment lost 2 bases, leaving 5 bases of the junction unmatched.